This TCR beta chain was found in a study of cytomegalovirus exposure and HLA in healthy donors. Findings and limits, study-wide: Presence/absence analyses assumed roughly uniform sequencing depth across donors. In a later analysis, HLA-associated TCR beta chains were more clonally expanded than equally common others. Analysis performed later found 16,000 or so TCR beta sequences associated with HLA alleles at 0.05 false discovery rate.

This clone was seen a single time. What it binds is unknown. V lost 3 bases and J 10 bases, leaving 14 bases between the germline ends. Germline CDR1 and CDR2: SGHNT and YYREEE (reference sequence). The CDR3 totals 14 residues. The PCR was carried out with 60 Vbeta primers and 13 Jbeta primers. Generated by immunoSEQ multiplex PCR, the TCRdb table keeps only in-frame clones and is missing some. The data contain approximately 110,000 clones, around 84% of them seen just once; the ten biggest clones take up approximately 23%. The sequence was obtained from a man aged 25-45 years in good health and CMV-seropositive. Sequencing used PBMCs. This rearrangement joins TRBV5-4 to TRBJ1-6; D is unresolved. This CDR3 is CASSSLNTNSPLHF. As DNA, the CDR3 is TGTGCCAGCAGCTCCCTGAACACGAACTCACCCCTCCACTTT.